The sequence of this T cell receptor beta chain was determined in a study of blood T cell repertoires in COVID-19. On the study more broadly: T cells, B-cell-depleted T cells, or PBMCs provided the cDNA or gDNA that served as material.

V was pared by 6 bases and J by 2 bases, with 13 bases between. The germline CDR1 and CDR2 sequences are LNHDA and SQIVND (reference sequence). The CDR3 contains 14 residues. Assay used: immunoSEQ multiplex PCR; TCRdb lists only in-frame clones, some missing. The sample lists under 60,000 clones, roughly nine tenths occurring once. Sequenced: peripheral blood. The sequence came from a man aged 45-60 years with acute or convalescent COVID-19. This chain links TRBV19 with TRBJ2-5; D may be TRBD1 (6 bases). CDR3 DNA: TGTGCCAGTAGCGCGACAGGAAGACAAGAGACCCAGTACTTC. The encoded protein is CASSATGRQETQYF.